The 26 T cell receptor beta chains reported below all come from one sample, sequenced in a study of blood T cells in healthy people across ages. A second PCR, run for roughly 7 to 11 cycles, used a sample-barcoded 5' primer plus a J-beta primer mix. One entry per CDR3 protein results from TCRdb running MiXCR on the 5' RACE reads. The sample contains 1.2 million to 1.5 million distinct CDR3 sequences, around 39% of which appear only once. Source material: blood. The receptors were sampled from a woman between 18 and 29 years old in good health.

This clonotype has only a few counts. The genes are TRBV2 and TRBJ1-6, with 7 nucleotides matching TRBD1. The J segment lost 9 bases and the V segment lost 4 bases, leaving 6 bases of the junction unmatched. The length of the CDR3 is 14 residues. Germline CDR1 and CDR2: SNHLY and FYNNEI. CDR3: CASSGVTGRSPLHF. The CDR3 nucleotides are TGTGCCAGCAGTGGAGTGACAGGGCGTTCACCCCTCCACTTT.

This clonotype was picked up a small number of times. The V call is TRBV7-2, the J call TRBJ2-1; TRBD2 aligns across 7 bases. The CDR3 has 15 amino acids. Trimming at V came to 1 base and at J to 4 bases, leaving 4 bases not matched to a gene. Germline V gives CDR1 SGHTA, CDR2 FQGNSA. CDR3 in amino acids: CASSLDGGEYNEQFF. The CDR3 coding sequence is TGTGCCAGCAGCTTAGATGGGGGGGAATACAATGAGCAGTTCTTC.

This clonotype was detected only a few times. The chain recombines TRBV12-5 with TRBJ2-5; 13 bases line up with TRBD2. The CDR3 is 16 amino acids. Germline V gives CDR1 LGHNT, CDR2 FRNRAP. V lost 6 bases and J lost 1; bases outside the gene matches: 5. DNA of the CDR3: TGTGCTAGTGGCCCAGGGACTAGCGGGGCCCAAGAGACCCAGTACTTC. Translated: CASGPGTSGAQETQYF.

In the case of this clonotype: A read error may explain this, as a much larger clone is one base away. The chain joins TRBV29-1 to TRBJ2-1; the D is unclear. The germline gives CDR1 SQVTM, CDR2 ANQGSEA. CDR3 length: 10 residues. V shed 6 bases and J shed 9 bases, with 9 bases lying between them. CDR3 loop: CSVAAAEQFF. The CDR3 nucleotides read TGCAGCGTAGCAGCAGCTGAGCAGTTCTTC.

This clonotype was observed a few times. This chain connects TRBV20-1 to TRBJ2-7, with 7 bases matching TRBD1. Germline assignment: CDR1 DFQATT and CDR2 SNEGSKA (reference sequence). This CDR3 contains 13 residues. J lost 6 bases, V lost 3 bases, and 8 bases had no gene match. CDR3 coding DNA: TGCAGTGCTAGTCGGCCGACAGGGAGCGAGCAGTACTTC. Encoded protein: CSASRPTGSEQYF.

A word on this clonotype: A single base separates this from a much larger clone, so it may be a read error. CDR3 DNA sequence: TGTGCCATCAGTGACACTAGCGGGAGGGTCGGCGATACGCAGTATTTT. Protein sequence: CAISDTSGRVGDTQYF. The genes are TRBV10-3 and TRBJ2-3, with 13 positions matching TRBD2. The V and J ends lost 3 bases and 6 bases, in that order; junction bases with no gene match: 6. The CDR3 is 16 amino acids. Per germline, CDR1 ENHRY and CDR2 SYGVKD.

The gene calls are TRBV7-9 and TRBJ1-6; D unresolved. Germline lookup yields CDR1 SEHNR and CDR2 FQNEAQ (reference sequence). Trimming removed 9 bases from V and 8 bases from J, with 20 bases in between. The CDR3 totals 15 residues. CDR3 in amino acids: CASSDDPGWDSPLHF. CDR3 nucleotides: TGTGCCAGTAGCGACGACCCGGGGTGGGATTCACCCCTCCACTTT.

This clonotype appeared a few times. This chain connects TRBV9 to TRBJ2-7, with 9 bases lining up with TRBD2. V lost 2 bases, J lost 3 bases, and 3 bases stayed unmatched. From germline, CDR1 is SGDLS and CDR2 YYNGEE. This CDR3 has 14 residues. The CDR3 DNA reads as TGTGCCAGCAGCGTTAGCGGGAGAAACTACGAGCAGTACTTC. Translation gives CASSVSGRNYEQYF.

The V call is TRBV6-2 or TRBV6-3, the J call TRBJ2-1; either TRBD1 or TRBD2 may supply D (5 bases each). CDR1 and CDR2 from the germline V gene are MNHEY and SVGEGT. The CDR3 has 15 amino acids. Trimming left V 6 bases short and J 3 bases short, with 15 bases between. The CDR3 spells CASRRGSGNYNEQFF. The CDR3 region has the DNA TGTGCCAGCAGAAGGGGCTCGGGGAACTACAATGAGCAGTTCTTC.

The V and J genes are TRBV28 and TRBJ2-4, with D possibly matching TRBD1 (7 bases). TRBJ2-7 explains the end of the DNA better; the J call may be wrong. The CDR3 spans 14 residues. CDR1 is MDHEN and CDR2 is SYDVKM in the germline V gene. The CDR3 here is CASSFSYRGGEQYF. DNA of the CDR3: TGTGCCAGCAGTTTTAGTTACAGGGGAGGCGAGCAGTACTTC.

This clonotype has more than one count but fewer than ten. CDR3 DNA sequence: TGTGCCAGCAGTAAACCAGGGACAGGCTACGAGCAGTACTTC. It codes for CASSKPGTGYEQYF. J is TRBJ2-7 and V is TRBV25-1, with TRBD1 matching over 8 bases. The CDR3 consists of 14 residues. V was pared by 5 bases and J by 3 bases, with 6 bases of the junction left unmatched. The germline V gene encodes CDR1 MGHDK and CDR2 SYGVNS.

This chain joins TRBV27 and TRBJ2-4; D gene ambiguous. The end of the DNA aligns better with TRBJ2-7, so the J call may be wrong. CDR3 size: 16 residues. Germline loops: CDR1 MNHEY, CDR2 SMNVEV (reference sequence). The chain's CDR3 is CASSLSGWQELYEQYF. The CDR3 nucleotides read TGTGCCAGCAGTTTATCGGGGTGGCAGGAACTCTACGAGCAGTACTTC.

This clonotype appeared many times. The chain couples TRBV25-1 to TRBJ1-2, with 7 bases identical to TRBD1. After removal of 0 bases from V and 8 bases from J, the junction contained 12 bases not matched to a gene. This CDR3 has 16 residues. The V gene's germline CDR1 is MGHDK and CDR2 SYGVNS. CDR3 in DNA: TGTGCCAGCAGTGAATACCCAGGGGGGCTACTGAAGGGCTACACCTTC. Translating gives CASSEYPGGLLKGYTF.

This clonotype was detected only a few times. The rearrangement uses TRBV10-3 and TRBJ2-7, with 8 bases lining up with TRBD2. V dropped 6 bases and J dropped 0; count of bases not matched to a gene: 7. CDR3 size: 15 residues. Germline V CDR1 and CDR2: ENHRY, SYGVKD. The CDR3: CAIRVSGDVSYEQYF. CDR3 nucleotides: TGTGCCATCAGAGTTAGCGGGGACGTCTCCTACGAGCAGTACTTC.

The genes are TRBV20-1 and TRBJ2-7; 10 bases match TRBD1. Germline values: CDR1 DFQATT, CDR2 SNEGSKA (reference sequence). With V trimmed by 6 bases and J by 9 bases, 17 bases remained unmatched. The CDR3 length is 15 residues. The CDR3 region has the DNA TGCAGTGCAAAACAATACGACAGGGGGCAGGTGGGGCAGTACTTC. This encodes CSAKQYDRGQVGQYF.

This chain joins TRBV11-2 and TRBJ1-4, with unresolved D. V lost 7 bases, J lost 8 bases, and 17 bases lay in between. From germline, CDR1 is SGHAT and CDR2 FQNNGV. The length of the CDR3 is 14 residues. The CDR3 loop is CASNKDRGYEKLFF. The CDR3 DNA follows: TGTGCCAGCAACAAAGATCGGGGATACGAAAAACTGTTTTTT.

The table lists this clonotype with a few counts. The CDR3 DNA reads TGTGCCATCGAGGGTCTAGCAAATGAGCAGTTCTTC. Protein sequence: CAIEGLANEQFF. This chain links TRBV10-3 with TRBJ2-1; a weak D match, TRBD2 (5 bases). CDR1 and CDR2 from the germline V gene are ENHRY and SYGVKD. The V end lost 8 bases, the J end lost 7 bases, and 12 bases lay between the germline ends. The CDR3 loop spans 12 amino acids.

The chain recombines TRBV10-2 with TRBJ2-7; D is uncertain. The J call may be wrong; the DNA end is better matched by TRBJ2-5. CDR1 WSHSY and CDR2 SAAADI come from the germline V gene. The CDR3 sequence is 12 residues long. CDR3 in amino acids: CASETDQETQYF. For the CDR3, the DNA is TGCGCCAGTGAGACCGATCAGGAGACCCAGTACTTC.

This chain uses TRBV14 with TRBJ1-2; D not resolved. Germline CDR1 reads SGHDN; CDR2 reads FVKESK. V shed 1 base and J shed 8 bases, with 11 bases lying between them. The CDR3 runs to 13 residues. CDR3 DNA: TGTGCCAGCAGCCAAGGGGCGGCTTCAGGCTACACCTTC. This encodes CASSQGAASGYTF.

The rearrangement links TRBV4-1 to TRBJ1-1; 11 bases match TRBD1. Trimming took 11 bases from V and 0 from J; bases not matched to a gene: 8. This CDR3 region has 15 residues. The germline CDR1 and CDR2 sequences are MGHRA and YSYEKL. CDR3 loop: CAASGQGAVNTEAFF. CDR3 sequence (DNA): TGCGCCGCCTCCGGACAGGGGGCGGTGAACACTGAAGCTTTCTTT.

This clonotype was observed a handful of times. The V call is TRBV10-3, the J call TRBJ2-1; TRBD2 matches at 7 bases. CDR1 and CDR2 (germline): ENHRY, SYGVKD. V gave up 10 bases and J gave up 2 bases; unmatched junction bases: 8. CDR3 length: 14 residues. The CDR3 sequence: CATNLAETYNEQFF. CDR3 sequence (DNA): TGTGCCACCAACCTAGCGGAAACCTACAATGAGCAGTTCTTC.

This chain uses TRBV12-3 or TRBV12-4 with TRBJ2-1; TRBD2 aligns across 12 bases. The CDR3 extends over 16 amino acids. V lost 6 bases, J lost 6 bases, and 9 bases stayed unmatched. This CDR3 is CASSKGLAGQGNEQFF. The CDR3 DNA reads TGTGCCAGCAGCAAGGGACTAGCGGGTCAGGGCAATGAGCAGTTCTTC.

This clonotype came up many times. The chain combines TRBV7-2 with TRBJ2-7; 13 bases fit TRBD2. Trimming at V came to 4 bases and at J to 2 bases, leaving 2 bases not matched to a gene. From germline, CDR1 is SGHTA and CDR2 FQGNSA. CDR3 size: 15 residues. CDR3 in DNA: TGTGCCAGCAGCTCACTAGCGGGAGGGACCTACGAGCAGTACTTC. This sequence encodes CASSSLAGGTYEQYF.

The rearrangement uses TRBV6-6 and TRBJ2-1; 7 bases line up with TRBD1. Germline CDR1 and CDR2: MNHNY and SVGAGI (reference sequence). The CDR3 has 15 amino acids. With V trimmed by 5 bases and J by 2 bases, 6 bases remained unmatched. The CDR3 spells CASSAGDSPYNEQFF. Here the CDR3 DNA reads TGTGCCAGCAGTGCCGGGGACAGCCCCTACAATGAGCAGTTCTTC.

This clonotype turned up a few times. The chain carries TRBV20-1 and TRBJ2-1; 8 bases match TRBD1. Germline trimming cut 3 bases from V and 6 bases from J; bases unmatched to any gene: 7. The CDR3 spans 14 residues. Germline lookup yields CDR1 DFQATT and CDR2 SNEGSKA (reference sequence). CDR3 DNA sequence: TGCAGTGCTAGGGTCCAGGGGGCGAGCAATGAGCAGTTCTTC. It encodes CSARVQGASNEQFF.

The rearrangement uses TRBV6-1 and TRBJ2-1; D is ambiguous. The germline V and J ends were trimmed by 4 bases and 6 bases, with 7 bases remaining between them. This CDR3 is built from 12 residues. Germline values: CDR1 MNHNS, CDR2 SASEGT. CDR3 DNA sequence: TGTGCCAGCAGTGGGACCACCAATGAGCAGTTCTTC. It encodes CASSGTTNEQFF.